This entry is about one T cell receptor (beta chain). Its antigen is currently unknown. Lacking the conserved final phenylalanine or tryptophan, this CDR3 likely reflects a read error. The library came from three nested PCR rounds adapted from ARM-PCR protocols. Using its own MiXCR run on the multiplex PCR reads, TCRdb lists one record per CDR3 protein. The profile shows some 71,000 distinct CDR3 sequences, over 55% of them singletons. This sample's RNA came from whole unsorted tissue. Per the germline V gene, CDR1 is SGHAT and CDR2 is FQNNGV. The CDR3 consists of 18 residues. V dropped 8 bases and J dropped 9 bases, with 32 bases sitting between them. The data were obtained in a study of tumor and adjacent non-tumor tissue in lung cancer. In the study overall: Patients comprised about a dozen adenocarcinoma, a couple of squamous cell carcinoma and 1 small cell lung cancer. General study findings and limits: Top 100 clones took a larger repertoire share in normal lung.

This chain uses TRBV11-2 with TRBJ2-1, with D possibly matching TRBD2 (6 bases). Input material: lung tumor tissue. The clonotype originates from a woman aged 40 to 55 with non-small cell lung cancer. The CDR3 spells CASRGFKGISPLNSEQFL. The CDR3 bases are TGTGCCAGCCGGGGGTTTAAGGGGATTAGTCCTCTTAACAGTGAGCAGTTCCTC.